This T cell receptor (beta chain) was retrieved from a study of blood T cell repertoires in COVID-19. Study background: The United States, Italy and Spain were the sources of the acute and convalescent COVID-19 samples.

The CDR3 consists of 14 residues. Germline CDR1 is MNHEY and CDR2 is SVGAGI. V lost 6 bases to trimming and J lost 8 bases; unmatched junction nucleotides: 7. The authors' processing: Nucleated cell counts were estimated from reference gene primer amplification. Libraries were prepared by immunoSEQ multiplex PCR; TCRdb keeps only in-frame clonotypes and omits some of them. V and J calls and clone size come straight from that table; D and trimming were deduced from the DNA. The data hold some 250,000 clones, with 88% observed a single time. The rearrangement uses TRBV6-5 and TRBJ1-6; 7 bases fit TRBD1. This clonotype originated in a woman aged 40 to 50 who had recovered from COVID-19. The specimen sequenced was peripheral blood. CDR3: CASSITGADSPLHF. DNA of the CDR3: TGTGCCAGCAGCATAACAGGGGCCGATTCACCCCTCCACTTT.